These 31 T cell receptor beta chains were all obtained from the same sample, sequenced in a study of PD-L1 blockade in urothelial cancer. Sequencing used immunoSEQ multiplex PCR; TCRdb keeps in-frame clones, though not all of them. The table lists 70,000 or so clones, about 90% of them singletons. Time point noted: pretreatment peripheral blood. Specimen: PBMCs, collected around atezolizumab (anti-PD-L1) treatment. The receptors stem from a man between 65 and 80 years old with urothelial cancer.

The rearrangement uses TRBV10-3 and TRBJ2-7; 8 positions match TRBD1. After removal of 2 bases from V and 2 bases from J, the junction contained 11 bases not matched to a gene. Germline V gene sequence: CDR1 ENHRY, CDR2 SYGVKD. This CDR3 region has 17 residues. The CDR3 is CAISETYTGQGAYEQYF. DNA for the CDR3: TGTGCCATCAGTGAGACTTATACCGGACAGGGCGCCTACGAGCAGTACTTC.

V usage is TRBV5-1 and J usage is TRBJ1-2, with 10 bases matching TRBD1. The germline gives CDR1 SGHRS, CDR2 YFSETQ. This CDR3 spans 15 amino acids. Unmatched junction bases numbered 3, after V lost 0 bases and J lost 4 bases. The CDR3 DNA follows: TGCGCCAGCAGCTTGGACGGGACAGGGGTCTATGGCTACACCTTC. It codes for CASSLDGTGVYGYTF. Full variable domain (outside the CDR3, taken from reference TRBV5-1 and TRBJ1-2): KAGVTQTPRYLIKTRGQQVTLSCSPISGHRSVSWYQQTPGQGLQFLFEYFSETQRNKGNFPGRFSGRQFSNSRSEMNVSTLELGDSALYLCASSLDGTGVYGYTFGSGTRLTVV.

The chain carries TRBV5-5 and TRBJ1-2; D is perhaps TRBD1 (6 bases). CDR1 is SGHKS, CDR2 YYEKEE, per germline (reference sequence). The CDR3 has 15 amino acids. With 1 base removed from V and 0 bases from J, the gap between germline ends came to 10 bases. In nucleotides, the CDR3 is TGTGCCAGCAGCTTGTTTCAGGGGACTAACTATGGCTACACCTTC. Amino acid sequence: CASSLFQGTNYGYTF.

The chain's CDR3 is CASSVAGGGGLEETQYF. DNA of the CDR3: TGTGCCAGCAGCGTAGCAGGGGGAGGAGGTTTGGAAGAGACCCAGTACTTC. V is TRBV9 and J is TRBJ2-5, with TRBD1 as a possible D gene (7 bases). V lost 0 bases and J 3 bases, leaving 18 bases between the germline ends. This CDR3 is 17 amino acids long. Per germline, CDR1 SGDLS and CDR2 YYNGEE.

In nucleotides, the CDR3 is TGTGCCAGCAGCCGCGGAAACCAAGAGACCCAGTACTTC. This encodes CASSRGNQETQYF. The gene calls are TRBV7-3 and TRBJ2-5; D remains ambiguous. Germline V gives CDR1 SGHTA, CDR2 FQGTGA. CDR3 size: 13 residues. Trimming took off 5 bases at V and 0 bases at J, with 7 bases between the two ends.

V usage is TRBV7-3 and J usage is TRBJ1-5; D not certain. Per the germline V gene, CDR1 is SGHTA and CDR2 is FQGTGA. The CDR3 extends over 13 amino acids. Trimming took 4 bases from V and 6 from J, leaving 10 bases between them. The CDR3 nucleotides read TGTGCCAGCAGCTCCTGGGAGGGTCAGCCCCAGCATTTT. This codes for CASSSWEGQPQHF.

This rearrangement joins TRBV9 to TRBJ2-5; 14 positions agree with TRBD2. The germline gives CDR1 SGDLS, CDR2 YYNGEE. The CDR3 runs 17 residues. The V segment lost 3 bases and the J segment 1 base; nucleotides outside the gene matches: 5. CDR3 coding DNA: TGTGCCAGCAGCGGGACTAGCGGGGGGAGGGTCCAAGAGACCCAGTACTTC. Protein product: CASSGTSGGRVQETQYF.

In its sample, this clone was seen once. The CDR3 sequence is CASSLYRDRVGNTEAFF. CDR3 nucleotide sequence: TGTGCCAGCAGTTTATATCGGGACAGGGTTGGGAACACTGAAGCTTTCTTT. The chain links TRBV27 to TRBJ1-1; TRBD1 matches 9 bases. V was pared by 1 base and J by 1 base, with 7 bases of the junction left unmatched. This CDR3 is built from 17 residues. Germline lookup yields CDR1 MNHEY and CDR2 SMNVEV (reference sequence).

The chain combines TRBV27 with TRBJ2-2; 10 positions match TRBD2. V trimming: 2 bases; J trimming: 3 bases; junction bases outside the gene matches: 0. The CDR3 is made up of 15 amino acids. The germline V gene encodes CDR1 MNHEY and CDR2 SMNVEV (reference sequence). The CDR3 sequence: CASSLLAGDTGELFF. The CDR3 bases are TGTGCCAGCAGTTTACTAGCGGGAGACACCGGGGAGCTGTTTTTT.

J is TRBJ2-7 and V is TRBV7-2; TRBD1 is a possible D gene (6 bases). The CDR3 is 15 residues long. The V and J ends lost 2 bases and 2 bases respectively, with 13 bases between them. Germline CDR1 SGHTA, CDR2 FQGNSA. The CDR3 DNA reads TGTGCCAGCAGCTTAATGTTAGGACAGACCTACGAGCAGTACTTC. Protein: CASSLMLGQTYEQYF.

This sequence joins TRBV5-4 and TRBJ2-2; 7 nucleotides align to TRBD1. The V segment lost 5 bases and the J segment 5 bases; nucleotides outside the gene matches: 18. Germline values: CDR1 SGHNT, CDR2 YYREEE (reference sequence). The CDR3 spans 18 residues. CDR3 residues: CASSSSARTGSTTGELFF. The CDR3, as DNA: TGTGCCAGCAGTTCCTCGGCGAGGACAGGATCAACTACCGGGGAGCTGTTTTTT.

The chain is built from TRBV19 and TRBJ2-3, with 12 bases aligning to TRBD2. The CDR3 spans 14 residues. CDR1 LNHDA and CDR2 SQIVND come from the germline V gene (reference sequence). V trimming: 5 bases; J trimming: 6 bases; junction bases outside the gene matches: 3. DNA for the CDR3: TGTGCCAGTAGTGCTACTAGCGGGAGGGATACGCAGTATTTT. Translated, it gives CASSATSGRDTQYF.

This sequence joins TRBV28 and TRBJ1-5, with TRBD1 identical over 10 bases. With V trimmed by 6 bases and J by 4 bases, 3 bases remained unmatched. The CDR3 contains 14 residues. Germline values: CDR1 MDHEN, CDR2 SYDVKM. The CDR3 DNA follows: TGTGCCAGCAGGACAGGGGGCGGGAATCAGCCCCAGCATTTT. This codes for CASRTGGGNQPQHF. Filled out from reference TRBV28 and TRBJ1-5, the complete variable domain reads DVKVTQSSRYLVKRTGEKVFLECVQDMDHENMFWYRQDPGLGLRLIYFSYDVKMKEKGDIPEGYSVSREKKERFSLILESASTNQTSMYLCASRTGGGNQPQHFGDGTRLSIL.

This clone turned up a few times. In DNA, the CDR3 is TGTGCCAGCAGCGTTAGCGGGAGCTCCTACAATGAGCAGTTCTTC. Its protein product is CASSVSGSSYNEQFF. The chain has TRBV9 and TRBJ2-1; 9 bases fit TRBD2. The CDR3 extends over 15 amino acids. The V and J ends lost 2 bases and 0 bases, in that order; junction bases with no gene match: 0. CDR1 and CDR2 from the germline V gene are SGDLS and YYNGEE.

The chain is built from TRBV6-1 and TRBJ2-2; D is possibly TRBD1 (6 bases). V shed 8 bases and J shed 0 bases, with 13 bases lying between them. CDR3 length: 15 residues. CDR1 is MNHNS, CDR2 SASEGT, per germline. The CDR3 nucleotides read TGTGCCAGCGCCATGGACAGCGCGAACACCGGGGAGCTGTTTTTT. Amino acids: CASAMDSANTGELFF.

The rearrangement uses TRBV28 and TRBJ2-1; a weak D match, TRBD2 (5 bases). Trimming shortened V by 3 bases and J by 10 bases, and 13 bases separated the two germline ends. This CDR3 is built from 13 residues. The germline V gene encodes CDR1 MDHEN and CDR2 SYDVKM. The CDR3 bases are TGTGCCAGCAGTTTTCCGGGTACGGGGGAGCAGTTCTTC. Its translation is CASSFPGTGEQFF.

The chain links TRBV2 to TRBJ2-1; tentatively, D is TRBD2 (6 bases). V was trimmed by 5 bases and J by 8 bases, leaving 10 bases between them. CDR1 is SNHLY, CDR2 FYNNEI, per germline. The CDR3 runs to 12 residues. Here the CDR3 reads CASSFREDEQFF. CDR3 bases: TGTGCCAGCAGTTTTAGGGAGGATGAGCAGTTCTTC.

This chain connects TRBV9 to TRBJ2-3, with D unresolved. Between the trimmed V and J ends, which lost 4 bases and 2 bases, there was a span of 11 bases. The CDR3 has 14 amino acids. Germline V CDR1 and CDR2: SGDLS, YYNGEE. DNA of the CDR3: TGTGCCAGCAGCCGTAGAGGAGTCACAGATACGCAGTATTTT. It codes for CASSRRGVTDTQYF. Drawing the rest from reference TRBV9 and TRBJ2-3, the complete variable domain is DSGVTQTPKHLITATGQRVTLRCSPRSGDLSVYWYQQSLDQGLQFLIQYYNGEERAKGNILERFSAQQFPDLHSELNLSSLELGDSALYFCASSRRGVTDTQYFGPGTRLTVL.

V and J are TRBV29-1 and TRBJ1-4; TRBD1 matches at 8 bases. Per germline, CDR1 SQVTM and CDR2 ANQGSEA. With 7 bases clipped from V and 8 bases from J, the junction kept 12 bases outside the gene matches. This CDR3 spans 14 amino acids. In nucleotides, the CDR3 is TGCAGCGCCACCCAGGGGGCCTGGGGGGAAAAACTGTTTTTT. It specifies CSATQGAWGEKLFF.

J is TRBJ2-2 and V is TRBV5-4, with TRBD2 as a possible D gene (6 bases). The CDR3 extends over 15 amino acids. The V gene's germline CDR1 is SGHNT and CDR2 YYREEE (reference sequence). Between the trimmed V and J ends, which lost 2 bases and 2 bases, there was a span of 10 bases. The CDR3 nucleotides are TGTGCCAGCAGCTTCGGGAGCGGTAACACCGGGGAGCTGTTTTTT. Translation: CASSFGSGNTGELFF.

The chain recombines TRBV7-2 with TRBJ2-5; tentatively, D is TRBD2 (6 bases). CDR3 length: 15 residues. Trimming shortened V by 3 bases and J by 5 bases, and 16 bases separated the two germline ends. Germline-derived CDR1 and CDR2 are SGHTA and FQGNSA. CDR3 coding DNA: TGTGCCAGCAGCTTGACAGCTAGCGTACGGGAGACCCAGTACTTC. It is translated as CASSLTASVRETQYF. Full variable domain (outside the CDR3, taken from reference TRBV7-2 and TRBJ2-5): GAGVSQSPSNKVTEKGKDVELRCDPISGHTALYWYRQSLGQGLEFLIYFQGNSAPDKSGLPSDRFSAERTGGSVSTLTIQRTQQEDSAVYLCASSLTASVRETQYFGPGTRLLVL.

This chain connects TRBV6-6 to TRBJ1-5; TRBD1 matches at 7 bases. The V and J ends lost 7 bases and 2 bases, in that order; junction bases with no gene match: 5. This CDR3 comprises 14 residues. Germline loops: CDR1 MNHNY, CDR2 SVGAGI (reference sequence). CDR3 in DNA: TGTGCCAGCATCGAGGGGGCCGGCAATCAGCCCCAGCATTTT. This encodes CASIEGAGNQPQHF.

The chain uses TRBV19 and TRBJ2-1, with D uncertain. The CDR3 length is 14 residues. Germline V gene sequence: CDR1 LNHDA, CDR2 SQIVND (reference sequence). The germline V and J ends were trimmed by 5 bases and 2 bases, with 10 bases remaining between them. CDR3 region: CASSGGRAYNEQFF. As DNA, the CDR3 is TGTGCCAGTAGTGGCGGTCGGGCCTACAATGAGCAGTTCTTC.

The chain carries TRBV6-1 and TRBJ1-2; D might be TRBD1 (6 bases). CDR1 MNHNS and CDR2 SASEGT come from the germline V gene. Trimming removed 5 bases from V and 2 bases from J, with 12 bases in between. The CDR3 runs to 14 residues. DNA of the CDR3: TGTGCCAGCAGTTTAACAGGGATGAACTATGGCTACACCTTC. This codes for CASSLTGMNYGYTF.

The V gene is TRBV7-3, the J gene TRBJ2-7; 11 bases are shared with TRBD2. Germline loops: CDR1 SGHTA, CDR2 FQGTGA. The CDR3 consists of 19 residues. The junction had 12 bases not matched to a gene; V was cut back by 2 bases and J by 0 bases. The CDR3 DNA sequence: TGTGCCAGCAGCTTAGGCCGTTGGCTAGCGGGAGGTTACTCCTACGAGCAGTACTTC. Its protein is CASSLGRWLAGGYSYEQYF.

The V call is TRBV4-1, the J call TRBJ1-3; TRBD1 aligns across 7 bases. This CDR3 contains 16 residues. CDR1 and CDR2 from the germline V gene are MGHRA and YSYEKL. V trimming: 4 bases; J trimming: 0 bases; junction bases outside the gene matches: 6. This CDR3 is CASSPRQGISGNTIYF. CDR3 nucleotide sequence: TGCGCCAGCAGCCCGCGACAGGGAATCTCTGGAAACACCATATATTTT.

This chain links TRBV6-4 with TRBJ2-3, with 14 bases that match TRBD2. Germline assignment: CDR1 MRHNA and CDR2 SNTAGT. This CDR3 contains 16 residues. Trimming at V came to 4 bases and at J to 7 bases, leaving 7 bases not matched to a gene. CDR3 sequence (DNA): TGTGCCAGCAGTGTGACTAGCGGGAGGGCCGGGAATACGCAGTATTTT. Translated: CASSVTSGRAGNTQYF.

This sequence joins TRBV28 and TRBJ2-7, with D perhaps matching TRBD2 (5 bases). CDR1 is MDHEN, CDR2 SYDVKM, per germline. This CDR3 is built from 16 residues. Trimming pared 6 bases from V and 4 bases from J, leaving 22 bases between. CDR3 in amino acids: CASRADLIGRRYEQYF. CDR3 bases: TGTGCCAGCAGGGCGGACTTGATAGGGAGAAGGTACGAGCAGTACTTC.

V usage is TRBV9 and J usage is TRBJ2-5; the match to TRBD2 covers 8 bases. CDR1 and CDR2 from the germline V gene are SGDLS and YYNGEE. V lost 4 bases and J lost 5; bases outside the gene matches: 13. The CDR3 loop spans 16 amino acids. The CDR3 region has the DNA TGTGCCAGCAGCTCCTGGGGCGGGACTAGGCGGGAGACCCAGTACTTC. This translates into CASSSWGGTRRETQYF.

This CDR3 is CAIGDRGRDGYTF. CDR3 sequence (DNA): TGTGCCATTGGTGACAGGGGGCGCGATGGCTACACCTTC. This sequence joins TRBV10-3 and TRBJ1-2, with TRBD1 matching 10 bases. The junction had 7 bases not matched to a gene; V was cut back by 9 bases and J by 6 bases. The CDR3 contains 13 residues. Germline V gives CDR1 ENHRY, CDR2 SYGVKD.

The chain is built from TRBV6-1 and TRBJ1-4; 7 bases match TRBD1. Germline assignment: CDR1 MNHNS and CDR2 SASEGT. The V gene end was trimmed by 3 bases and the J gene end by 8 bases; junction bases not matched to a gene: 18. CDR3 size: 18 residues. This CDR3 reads CASSEIRRGRGRGEKLFF. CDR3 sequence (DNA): TGTGCCAGCAGTGAGATTCGGAGGGGGCGAGGGAGAGGGGAAAAACTGTTTTTT.